This section outlines one T cell receptor (beta chain) sequence together with its context. Measured with immunoSEQ multiplex PCR; TCRdb has only the in-frame clones, and not every one. The sample contains 150,000 to 200,000 clones, roughly nine tenths of which appear only once. This entry comes from a study of T cell responses to AZD1222 COVID-19 vaccine. The CDR3 is made up of 13 amino acids. Per the germline V gene, CDR1 is SGHNT and CDR2 is YENEEA. The V end lost 4 bases, the J end lost 5 bases, and 10 bases lay between the germline ends. The specimen was peripheral blood, collected 28 days after the second AZD1222 dose. The chain combines TRBV11-3 with TRBJ2-3; D remains ambiguous. The sequence derives from an adult who received the AZD1222 COVID-19 vaccine. This CDR3 is CASSSDGRDTQYF. CDR3 DNA sequence: TGTGCCAGCAGCTCTGACGGGCGAGATACGCAGTATTTT.